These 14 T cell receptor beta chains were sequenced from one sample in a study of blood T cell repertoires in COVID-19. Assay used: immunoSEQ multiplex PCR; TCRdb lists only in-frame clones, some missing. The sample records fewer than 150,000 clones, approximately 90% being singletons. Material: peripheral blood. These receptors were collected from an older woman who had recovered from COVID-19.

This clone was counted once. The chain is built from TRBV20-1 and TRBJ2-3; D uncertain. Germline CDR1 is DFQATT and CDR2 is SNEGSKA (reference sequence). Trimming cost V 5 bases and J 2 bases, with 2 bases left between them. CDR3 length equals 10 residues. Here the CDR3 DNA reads TGCAGTGCTCACACAGATACGCAGTATTTT. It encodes CSAHTDTQYF.

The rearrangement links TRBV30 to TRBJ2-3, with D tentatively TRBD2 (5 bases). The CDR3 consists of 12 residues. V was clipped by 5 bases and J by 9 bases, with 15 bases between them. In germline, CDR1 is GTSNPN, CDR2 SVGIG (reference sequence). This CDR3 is CAWGRELHTQYF. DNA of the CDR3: TGTGCCTGGGGCCGGGAACTACACACGCAGTATTTT.

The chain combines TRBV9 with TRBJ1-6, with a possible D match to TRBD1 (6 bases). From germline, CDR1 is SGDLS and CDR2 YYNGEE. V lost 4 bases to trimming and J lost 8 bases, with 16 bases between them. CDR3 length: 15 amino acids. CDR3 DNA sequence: TGTGCCAGCAGCCCGACAGGCCTTTCGGATTCACCCCTCCACTTT. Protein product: CASSPTGLSDSPLHF. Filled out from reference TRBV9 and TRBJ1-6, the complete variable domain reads DSGVTQTPKHLITATGQRVTLRCSPRSGDLSVYWYQQSLDQGLQFLIQYYNGEERAKGNILERFSAQQFPDLHSELNLSSLELGDSALYFCASSPTGLSDSPLHFGNGTRLTVT.

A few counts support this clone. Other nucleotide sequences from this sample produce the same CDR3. CDR3 sequence reads: CASSKQGASGNTIYF. CDR3 DNA: TGTGCCAGCAGCAAACAGGGAGCCTCTGGAAACACCATATATTTT. The V call is TRBV7-9, the J call TRBJ1-3, with D tentatively TRBD1 (6 bases). The ends were cut back, 5 bases at V and 0 bases at J, with 11 bases in the middle. The CDR3 covers 15 residues. Per germline, CDR1 SEHNR and CDR2 FQNEAQ (reference sequence).

This CDR3 is CASSVGDRDYNEQFF. Here the CDR3 DNA reads TGTGCCAGCAGCGTGGGGGACAGGGATTACAATGAGCAGTTCTTC. The rearrangement joins TRBV9 to TRBJ2-1; 9 bases are a match to TRBD1. Germline V gene data show CDR1 as SGDLS and CDR2 as YYNGEE. V was clipped by 2 bases and J by 4 bases; unmatched bases: 4. The CDR3 covers 15 residues.

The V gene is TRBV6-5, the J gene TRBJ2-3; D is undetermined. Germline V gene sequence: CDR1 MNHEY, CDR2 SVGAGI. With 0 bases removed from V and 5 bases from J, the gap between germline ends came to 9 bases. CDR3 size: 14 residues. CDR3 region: CASSYSPARDTQYF. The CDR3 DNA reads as TGTGCCAGCAGTTACTCACCCGCTAGAGATACGCAGTATTTT.

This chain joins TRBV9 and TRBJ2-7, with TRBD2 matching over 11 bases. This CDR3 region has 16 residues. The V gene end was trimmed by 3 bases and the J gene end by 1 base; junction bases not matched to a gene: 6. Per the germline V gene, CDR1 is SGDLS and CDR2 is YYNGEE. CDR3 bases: TGTGCCAGCAGCGCGGGACTAGCGGTTCTATCCTACGAGCAGTACTTC. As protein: CASSAGLAVLSYEQYF.

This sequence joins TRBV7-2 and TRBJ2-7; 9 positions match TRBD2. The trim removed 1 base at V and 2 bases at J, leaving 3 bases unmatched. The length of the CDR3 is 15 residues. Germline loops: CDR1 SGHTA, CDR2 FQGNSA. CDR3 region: CASSLVLAGAYEQYF. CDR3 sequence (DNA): TGTGCCAGCAGCTTAGTCTTAGCGGGGGCCTACGAGCAGTACTTC.

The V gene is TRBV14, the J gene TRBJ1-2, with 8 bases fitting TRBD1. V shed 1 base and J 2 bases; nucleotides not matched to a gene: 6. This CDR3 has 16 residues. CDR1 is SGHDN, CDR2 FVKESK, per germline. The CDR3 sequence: CASSQGQGPSNYGYTF. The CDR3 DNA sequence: TGTGCCAGCAGCCAAGGACAGGGGCCCTCGAACTATGGCTACACCTTC.

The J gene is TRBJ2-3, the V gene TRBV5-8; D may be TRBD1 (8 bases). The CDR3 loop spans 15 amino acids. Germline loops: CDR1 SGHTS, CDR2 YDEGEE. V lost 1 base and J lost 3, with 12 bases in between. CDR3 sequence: CASSLHRGGTDTQYF. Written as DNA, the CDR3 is TGTGCCAGCAGCTTGCACAGGGGGGGGACAGATACGCAGTATTTT.

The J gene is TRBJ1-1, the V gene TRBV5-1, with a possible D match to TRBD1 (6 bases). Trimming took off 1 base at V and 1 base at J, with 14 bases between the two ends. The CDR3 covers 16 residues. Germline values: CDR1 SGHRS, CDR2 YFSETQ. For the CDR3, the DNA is TGCGCCAGCAGCTTGCGCCTCCCGGGACAGAACACTGAAGCTTTCTTT. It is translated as CASSLRLPGQNTEAFF.

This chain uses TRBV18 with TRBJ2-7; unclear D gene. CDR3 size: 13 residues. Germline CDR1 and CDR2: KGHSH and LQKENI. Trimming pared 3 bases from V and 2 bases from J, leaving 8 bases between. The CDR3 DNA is TGTGCCAGCTCACCGGGCAATCCCTACGAGCAGTACTTC. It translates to CASSPGNPYEQYF.

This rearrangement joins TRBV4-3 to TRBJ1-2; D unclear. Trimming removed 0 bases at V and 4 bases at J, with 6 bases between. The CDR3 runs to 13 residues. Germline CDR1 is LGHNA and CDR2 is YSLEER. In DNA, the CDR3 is TGCGCCAGCAGCCAAGAGACGGGCTATGGCTACACCTTC. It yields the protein CASSQETGYGYTF.

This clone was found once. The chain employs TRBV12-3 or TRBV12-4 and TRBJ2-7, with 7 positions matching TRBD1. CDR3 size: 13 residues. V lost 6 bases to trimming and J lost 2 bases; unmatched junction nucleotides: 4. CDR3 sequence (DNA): TGTGCCAGCAGCCCGACAGGGCCCTACGAGCAGTACTTC. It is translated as CASSPTGPYEQYF.